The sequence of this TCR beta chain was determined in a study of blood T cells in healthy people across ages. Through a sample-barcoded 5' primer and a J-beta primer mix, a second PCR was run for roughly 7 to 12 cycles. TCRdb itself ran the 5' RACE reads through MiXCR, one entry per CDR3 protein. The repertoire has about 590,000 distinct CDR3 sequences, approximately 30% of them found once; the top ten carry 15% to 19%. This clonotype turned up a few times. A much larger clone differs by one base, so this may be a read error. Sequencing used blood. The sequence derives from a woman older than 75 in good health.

The CDR3 loop is CASSAAGTGVNQPQHF. In nucleotides, the CDR3 is TGTGCCAGCAGCGCGGCCGGGACAGGGGTTAATCAGCCCCAGCATTTT. This rearrangement joins TRBV7-9 to TRBJ1-5; the match to TRBD1 covers 10 bases. The CDR3 runs to 16 residues. V lost 5 bases, J lost 4 bases, and 8 bases stayed unmatched. Germline CDR1 reads SEHNR; CDR2 reads FQNEAQ (reference sequence).